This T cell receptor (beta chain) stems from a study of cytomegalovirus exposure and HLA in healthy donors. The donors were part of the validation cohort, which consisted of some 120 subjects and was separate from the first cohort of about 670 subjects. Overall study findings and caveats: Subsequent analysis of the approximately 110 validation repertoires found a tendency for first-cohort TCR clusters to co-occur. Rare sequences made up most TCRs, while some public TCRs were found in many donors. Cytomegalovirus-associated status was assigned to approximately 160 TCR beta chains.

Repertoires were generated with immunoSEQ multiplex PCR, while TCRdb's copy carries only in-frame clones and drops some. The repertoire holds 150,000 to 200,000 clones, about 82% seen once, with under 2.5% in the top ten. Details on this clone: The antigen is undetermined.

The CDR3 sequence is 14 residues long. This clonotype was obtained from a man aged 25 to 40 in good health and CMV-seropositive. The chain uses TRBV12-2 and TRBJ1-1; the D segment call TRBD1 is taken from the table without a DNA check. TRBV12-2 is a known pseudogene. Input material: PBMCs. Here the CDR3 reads CASRSGGRLAEAFF. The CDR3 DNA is TGTGCAAGTCGCTCAGGGGGTCGGCTCGCTGAAGCTTTCTTT.